These T cell receptor beta chains were read from a single sample in a study of cytomegalovirus exposure and HLA in healthy donors. Only in-frame clones appear in the TCRdb table, and some are missing; sequencing was by immunoSEQ multiplex PCR. The table includes roughly 150,000 clones, roughly 77% detected once. The sample taken for sequencing was PBMCs. All receptors come from a man aged 18 to 29 in good health and CMV-seropositive. The CDR3 runs from the conserved cysteine through the conserved F or W. The D gene is left open where the match is weak. Expanded clones get a size class; other rows say once, few or many, or leave the size out.

cdr3_nt	cdr3_aa	d_call	v_call	j_call	clone_size
TGTGCCAGCCGACAGGGGCCATCTGGAAACACCATATATTTT	CASRQGPSGNTIYF	TRBD1	TRBV18	TRBJ1-3	once
TGTGCGGTTCAGGAAAGGGGCGGTCAGCCCCAGCATTTT	CAVQERGGQPQHF	-	TRBV6-1	TRBJ1-5	-
TGTGCCAGCAGCTATATTATGGGGGCCGAGTTCTTC	CASSYIMGAEFF	-	TRBV28	TRBJ2-1	-
TGTGCCAGCAGCCAACGACAAAATGAAAAACTGTTTTTT	CASSQRQNEKLFF	-	TRBV27	TRBJ1-4	-
TGTGCCATCAGTGATAGGCGGGAGGGAAAGATCACAGATACGCAGTATTTT	CAISDRREGKITDTQYF	TRBD2	TRBV10-3	TRBJ2-3	-
TGTGCCAGCAGTAATGGGCCTAGCCTCTTAAATGAGCAGTTCTTC	CASSNGPSLLNEQFF	-	TRBV7-9	TRBJ2-1	-
TGCGCCAGCAGCCACGGGACTAGCGGGAGTGTTTTAGAGACCCAGTACTTC	CASSHGTSGSVLETQYF	TRBD2	TRBV5-1	TRBJ2-5	-
TGTGCCAGCAGTCCCACTACGGGGGGGTATGAAAAACTGTTTTTT	CASSPTTGGYEKLFF	-	TRBV28	TRBJ1-4	-
TGTGCCAGCAGCTTCGGGTCGAGTACCCTCTCCTACGAGCAGTACTTC	CASSFGSSTLSYEQYF	-	TRBV7-2	TRBJ2-7	-
TGTGCCAGCAGTTTGGGTCAGGGAAATTACGAGCAGTACTTC	CASSLGQGNYEQYF	-	TRBV28	TRBJ2-7	-
TGTGCCAGTAGTACCCTAGGGGGGGGCGAAGAGACCCAGTACTTC	CASSTLGGGEETQYF	-	TRBV19	TRBJ2-5	-
TGTGCCAGCTGCCAGGACAGAACCTACGAGCAGTACTTC	CASCQDRTYEQYF	-	TRBV7-9	TRBJ2-7	-
TGCGCCAGCAGGGCTTACACCAGCAATCAGCCCCAGCATTTT	CASRAYTSNQPQHF	-	TRBV10-1	TRBJ1-5	-
TGTGCCAGCAGTCCCCTAACAGGGAACACTGAAGCTTTCTTT	CASSPLTGNTEAFF	-	TRBV27	TRBJ1-1	-
TGTGCCAGCAGGCAACAGGGCTACAATTCACCCCTCCACTTT	CASRQQGYNSPLHF	-	TRBV6-5	TRBJ1-6	-
TGTGCCTGCCCAAGGTCGGGGGACTCTGGAAACACCATATATTTT	CACPRSGDSGNTIYF	-	TRBV30	TRBJ1-3	-
TGTGCCATCAGCTATCCACAGGGGGGAGCGGGAGGCAGAGAGACCCAGTACTTC	CAISYPQGGAGGRETQYF	-	TRBV10-3	TRBJ2-5	-
TGTGCCCGCAGTACGACAGGCGGAAGCCCTTTCTATGGCTACACCTTC	CARSTTGGSPFYGYTF	-	TRBV28	TRBJ1-2	few
TGTGCCTGGAGTGTACCCCTGGGACAGGGAGTATCTGGGGCCAACGTCCTGACTTTC	CAWSVPLGQGVSGANVLTF	TRBD1	TRBV30	TRBJ2-6	-
TGTGCCAGCAGTTTAGACTATTCCAAAAACATTCAGTACTTC	CASSLDYSKNIQYF	-	TRBV6-5	TRBJ2-4	-
TGTGCCAGCAGCTTATTTGCAGCGGGATTCACAGATACGCAGTATTTT	CASSLFAAGFTDTQYF	TRBD2	TRBV9	TRBJ2-3	few
TGTGCCAGCTATCCTACAGGGCTTGGGACTGAAGCTTTCTTT	CASYPTGLGTEAFF	-	TRBV2	TRBJ1-1	-
TGTGCCAGCAGCCCACGACAGGGCAGGGACGAGCAGTACTTC	CASSPRQGRDEQYF	TRBD1	TRBV9	TRBJ2-7	few
TGTGCCAGCAGCGACGGGACTAGCGGGAATTTAGATACGCAGTATTTT	CASSDGTSGNLDTQYF	TRBD2	TRBV9	TRBJ2-3	-
TGTGCCGCGGGGCAGAGAAATGAAAAACTGTTTTTT	CAAGQRNEKLFF	-	TRBV6-5	TRBJ1-4	-
TGTGCCAGCGGAGACGGAGCTTTCTTT	CASGDGAFF	-	TRBV28	TRBJ1-1	-
TGTGCCACCCTAGTAGCGGGATGGGACAATGAGCAGTTCTTC	CATLVAGWDNEQFF	TRBD2	TRBV28	TRBJ2-1	few
TGTGCCATTGGGGGGGGCAATAGTTCACCCCTCCACTTT	CAIGGGNSSPLHF	-	TRBV11-2	TRBJ1-6	-
TGCGCCAGCAGCTTGGGCCTTACCGCGGGTCGGAACTATGGCTACACCTTC	CASSLGLTAGRNYGYTF	-	TRBV5-1	TRBJ1-2	-
TGTGCCAGCAGTTACTCGATTAGTCGCACTTACGAGCAGTACTTC	CASSYSISRTYEQYF	-	TRBV6-5	TRBJ2-7	-
TGTGCCAGCTCACCGCCCTGGTTAGCGGGCGAGACCGGGGAGCTGTTTTTT	CASSPPWLAGETGELFF	TRBD2	TRBV18	TRBJ2-2	-
TGCAGCGTTGGAGGCCGGACTAGCGGGTCTAGCACAGATACGCAGTATTTT	CSVGGRTSGSSTDTQYF	TRBD2	TRBV29-1	TRBJ2-3	-
TGTGCCGCACGGGCAGGGTCTAGCGAGCAGTACTTC	CAARAGSSEQYF	-	TRBV13	TRBJ2-7	few
TGTGCCAGCAGCCGCCGCAGGAGGGGTGAGGGCTCACCCCTCCACTTT	CASSRRRRGEGSPLHF	-	TRBV14	TRBJ1-6	-
TGCAGCGTGGCCGGGGGGAAAGAGACCCAGTACTTC	CSVAGGKETQYF	TRBD2	TRBV29-1	TRBJ2-5	-
TGTGCCAGCAGTACCCGACAGGGGGCAGAACGCTCTGGAAACACCATATATTTT	CASSTRQGAERSGNTIYF	TRBD1	TRBV28	TRBJ1-3	once
TGTGCCAGTAGTATGACCGGGACTATCGCCTACGAGCAGTACTTC	CASSMTGTIAYEQYF	TRBD2	TRBV19	TRBJ2-7	-
TGTGCCAGTAGTGATCGGGGGGGCACTGAAGCTTTCTTT	CASSDRGGTEAFF	-	TRBV19	TRBJ1-1	-
TGTGCCAGCAGTACTAAAGTCGGTCTAGCATACACCGGGGAGCTGTTTTTT	CASSTKVGLAYTGELFF	-	TRBV2	TRBJ2-2	-
TGCGCCAGCGCCGGGACAGCAGTCTCATCCGATGGCTACACCTTC	CASAGTAVSSDGYTF	TRBD1	TRBV5-1	TRBJ1-2	-
TGTGCCAGCAGCCAAGATTTCGAGTTTACGTACGAGCAGTACTTC	CASSQDFEFTYEQYF	-	TRBV14	TRBJ2-7	-
TGTGCCAGCAGTCCAATCAGTTACGAGCAGTACTTC	CASSPISYEQYF	-	TRBV2	TRBJ2-7	-
TGTGCCATCAGTGAAGGGACAGGGCGGGAGACCCAGTACTTC	CAISEGTGRETQYF	TRBD1	TRBV10-3	TRBJ2-5	-
TGTGCCAGCAGTGAAGCGCAGGGAACCACCGGGGAGCTGTTTTTT	CASSEAQGTTGELFF	-	TRBV6-1	TRBJ2-2	few
TGTGCCAGCAGTGGCCCCGGACACCCCCAAGAGACCCAGTACTTC	CASSGPGHPQETQYF	-	TRBV27	TRBJ2-5	-
TGCGCCAGCAGCCATGAAGCCGGGACTAGCGGGACGACAGATACGCAGTATTTT	CASSHEAGTSGTTDTQYF	TRBD2	TRBV4-1	TRBJ2-3	-
TGTGCCAGCAAGGTTGGGGGACAGCAGTACTTC	CASKVGGQQYF	TRBD1	TRBV28	TRBJ2-5	-
TGTGCCAGCAGTTGGAGCGGGTTCGGAAACACCATATATTTT	CASSWSGFGNTIYF	-	TRBV27	TRBJ1-3	-
TGTGCCTCCCGACTAGCGGGAGGGCCGGGCACAGATACGCAGTATTTT	CASRLAGGPGTDTQYF	TRBD2	TRBV30	TRBJ2-3	-
TGCACCAGCAGTGGGGACAGGGCCGGCACCGGGGAGCTGTTTTTT	CTSSGDRAGTGELFF	TRBD1	TRBV5-1	TRBJ2-2	-
TGTGCCTGCTTGGGACAGGTGGGGGACGAGCAGTACTTC	CACLGQVGDEQYF	TRBD1	TRBV30	TRBJ2-7	-
TGTGCCAGCAGTTCACTGAACTACGAGCAGTACTTC	CASSSLNYEQYF	-	TRBV11-2	TRBJ2-7	-
TGTGCCAGCAGTTATTCGACAGGCGGGCAGGATGGCTACACCTTC	CASSYSTGGQDGYTF	-	TRBV6-5	TRBJ1-2	-
TGCGCCAGCAGCTTGACTAGCGGCACCTACAATGAGCAGTTCTTC	CASSLTSGTYNEQFF	TRBD2	TRBV5-1	TRBJ2-1	-
TGCAGCGTTGGGGGCGGGGGTGGAGGTGGCTACCCCTTC	CSVGGGGGGGYPF	-	TRBV29-1	TRBJ1-2	once
TGTGCCAGCAGCCGATCCGGGACAGGACAAGAGACCCAGTACTTC	CASSRSGTGQETQYF	TRBD1	TRBV28	TRBJ2-5	few
TGTGCCAGCAGTTTAACAGGGGCAATCAACGAGCAGTACTTC	CASSLTGAINEQYF	TRBD1	TRBV28	TRBJ2-7	-